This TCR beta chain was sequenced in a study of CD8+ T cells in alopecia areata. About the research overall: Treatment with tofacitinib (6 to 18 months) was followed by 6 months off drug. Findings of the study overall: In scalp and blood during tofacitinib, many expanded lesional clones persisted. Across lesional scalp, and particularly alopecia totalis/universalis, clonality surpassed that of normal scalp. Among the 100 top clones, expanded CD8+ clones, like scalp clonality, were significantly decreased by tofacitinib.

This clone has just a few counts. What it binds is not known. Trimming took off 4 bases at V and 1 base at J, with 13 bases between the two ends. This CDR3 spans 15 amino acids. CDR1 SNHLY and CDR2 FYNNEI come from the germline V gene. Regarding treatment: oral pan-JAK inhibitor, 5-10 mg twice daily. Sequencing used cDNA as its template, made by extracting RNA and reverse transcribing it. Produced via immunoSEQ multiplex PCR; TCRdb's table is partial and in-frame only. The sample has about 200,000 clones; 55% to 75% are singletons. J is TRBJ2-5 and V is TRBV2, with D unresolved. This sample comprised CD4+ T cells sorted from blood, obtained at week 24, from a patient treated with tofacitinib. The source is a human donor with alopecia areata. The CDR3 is CASSGIGQVQETQYF. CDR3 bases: TGTGCCAGCAGTGGGATCGGGCAAGTCCAAGAGACCCAGTACTTC.